The T cell receptor beta chain described here comes from a study of Ad26.COV2.S vaccination and SARS-CoV-2 variants. The CDR3 covers 15 residues. Germline assignment: CDR1 GTSNPN and CDR2 SVGIG (reference sequence). V lost 1 base to trimming and J lost 13 bases; unmatched junction nucleotides: 14. The repertoire was sequenced with immunoSEQ multiplex PCR; TCRdb's copy has only in-frame clones and lacks some. The sample lists hundreds of thousands of clones; more than 80% were seen once. Treatment given: over 15 received Ad26.COV2.S at low or high dose, single or two shots; 5 received placebo; per-sample allocation not given. Samples were taken on day 63 after the first vaccine or placebo injection.

The source was peripheral blood, collected in a trial of Ad26.COV2.S vaccine versus placebo. The clonotype comes from a person aged 18 to 65 who received the Ad26.COV2.S COVID-19 vaccine or a placebo. The chain uses TRBV30 and TRBJ2-1, with 9 bases fitting TRBD1. CDR3 DNA sequence: TGTGCCTGGAGTGACCAGGGACAGGGTGGCGGCACCCAGTTCTTC. Translating it yields CAWSDQGQGGGTQFF. The full variable domain, rest sourced from reference TRBV30 and TRBJ2-1, is SQTIHQWPATLVQPVGSPLSLECTVEGTSNPNLYWYRQAAGRGLQLLFYSVGIGQISSEVPQNLSASRPQDRQFILSSKKLLLSDSGFYLCAWSDQGQGGGTQFFGPGTRLTVL.